The 28 T cell receptor beta chains below come from one sample, sequenced in a study of shared clonotypes between healthy human individuals. The naive CD8 population came from CD45RO-negative cells selected for CCR7, without terminally differentiated effector memory CD45RA+ cells. The protocol was immunoSEQ multiplex PCR, while the TCRdb copy is restricted to in-frame clones and leaves out a portion. Of around 550,000 clones in the sample, 85% to 95% were seen once. Sequencing used naive CD8+ T cells sorted from blood. These TCRs come from a young woman in good health.

The V call is TRBV2, the J call TRBJ2-7; 10 nucleotides agree with TRBD2. The CDR3 totals 16 residues. CDR1 is SNHLY and CDR2 is FYNNEI in the germline V gene. J was trimmed by 5 bases and V by 7 bases; bases with no gene match: 14. This CDR3 is CASTLGGAGGLDEQYF. The CDR3 nucleotides read TGTGCCAGCACCCTTGGGGGAGCGGGAGGGCTCGACGAGCAGTACTTC.

The rearrangement links TRBV12-5 to TRBJ2-3; D ambiguous. Germline CDR1 and CDR2: LGHNT and FRNRAP. Trimming stripped 1 base from V and 6 bases from J, with 8 bases between. This CDR3 has 13 amino acids. The CDR3 DNA reads TGTGCTAGTGGTTTGGGACTCCGCGATACGCAGTATTTT. Protein product: CASGLGLRDTQYF.

The chain is built from TRBV27 and TRBJ1-1; 7 bases are shared with TRBD1. V was pared by 8 bases and J by 0 bases, with 6 bases of the junction left unmatched. Per the germline V gene, CDR1 is MNHEY and CDR2 is SMNVEV (reference sequence). The CDR3 contains 14 residues. CDR3 amino acids: CASANRGLNTEAFF. CDR3 coding DNA: TGTGCCAGCGCCAACAGGGGTTTGAACACTGAAGCTTTCTTT.

As for this clone: The identical CDR3 is also encoded by other nucleotide sequences in the sample. The rearrangement uses TRBV5-5 and TRBJ2-1, with a possible D match to TRBD2 (5 bases). Deletions cut 0 bases from V and 4 bases from J, with 5 bases between. CDR3 length: 13 amino acids. Germline CDR1 SGHKS, CDR2 YYEKEE (reference sequence). CDR3 DNA sequence: TGTGCCAGCAGCTTGGAGCGGTACAATGAGCAGTTCTTC. It yields the protein CASSLERYNEQFF.

This clone occurred once. This chain connects TRBV9 to TRBJ1-2; D is ambiguous. This CDR3 is 13 amino acids long. Trimming cost V 3 bases and J 4 bases, with 10 bases left between them. Germline CDR1 SGDLS, CDR2 YYNGEE. CDR3 bases: TGTGCCAGCAGCGGCTTCGAGAGCTATGGCTACACCTTC. Amino acids: CASSGFESYGYTF.

The V and J genes are TRBV4-1 and TRBJ2-5; possible D gene TRBD1, 6 bases. The J call may be faulty, since TRBJ2-7 better matches the DNA end. Germline V CDR1 and CDR2: MGHRA, YSYEKL. The CDR3 extends over 13 amino acids. The CDR3 loop reads CASSQGGLYEQYF. The DNA for the CDR3 is TGCGCCAGCAGCCAAGGGGGGCTGTACGAGCAGTACTTC.

This clone was detected once. The V call is TRBV5-6, the J call TRBJ1-1; a weak D match, TRBD1 (6 bases). Germline V gene sequence: CDR1 SGHDT, CDR2 YYEEEE. This CDR3 region has 13 residues. Trimming removed 4 bases at V and 3 bases at J, with 10 bases between. The CDR3 DNA reads TGTGCCAGCAGCCTACAGGGCTACACTGAAGCTTTCTTT. Amino acid sequence: CASSLQGYTEAFF. Combining the CDR3 with reference TRBV5-6 and TRBJ1-1 gives the whole variable domain DAGVTQSPTHLIKTRGQQVTLRCSPKSGHDTVSWYQQALGQGPQFIFQYYEEEERQRGNFPDRFSGHQFPNYSSELNVNALLLGDSALYLCASSLQGYTEAFFGQGTRLTVV.

The CDR3: CASSRGLAGGTGELFF. CDR3 coding DNA: TGCGCCAGCAGCCGTGGACTAGCGGGAGGCACCGGGGAGCTGTTTTTT. The chain recombines TRBV5-1 with TRBJ2-2; TRBD2 agrees at 14 bases. CDR3 size: 16 residues. V was clipped by 4 bases and J by 4 bases; unmatched bases: 3. The V gene's germline CDR1 is SGHRS and CDR2 YFSETQ.

This rearrangement joins TRBV27 to TRBJ2-7, with D tentatively TRBD1 or TRBD2 (5 bases each). Germline-derived CDR1 and CDR2 are MNHEY and SMNVEV (reference sequence). CDR3 length: 12 amino acids. V lost 9 bases to trimming and J lost 0 bases, with 9 bases between them. The CDR3 here is CASRGFSYEQYF. CDR3 bases: TGTGCCAGTCGGGGCTTCTCCTACGAGCAGTACTTC.

This clone was recorded only once. The V gene is TRBV10-2, the J gene TRBJ2-7, with D perhaps TRBD2 (6 bases). The ends were cut back, 7 bases at V and 7 bases at J, with 14 bases in the middle. The CDR3 is 12 residues long. Germline V lookup: CDR1 WSHSY, CDR2 SAAADI. The chain's CDR3 is CASTPTSWEQYF. The CDR3 coding sequence is TGCGCCAGCACCCCGACTAGTTGGGAGCAGTACTTC.

The chain has TRBV14 and TRBJ1-1; perhaps TRBD1 as D (6 bases). The CDR3 spans 16 residues. The V and J ends lost 5 bases and 1 base respectively, with 17 bases between them. Germline V gene lookup returns CDR1 SGHDN and CDR2 FVKESK. The CDR3 protein is CASSKTPTGPNTEAFF. DNA for the CDR3: TGTGCCAGCAGCAAGACCCCGACAGGACCGAACACTGAAGCTTTCTTT.

The V call is TRBV29-1, the J call TRBJ1-2, with D possibly matching TRBD1 (5 bases). The length of the CDR3 is 13 residues. V lost 6 bases to trimming and J lost 5 bases, with 16 bases between them. Germline CDR1 SQVTM, CDR2 ANQGSEA. CDR3 loop: CSVPRHTGYGYTF. CDR3 in DNA: TGCAGCGTCCCGCGACACACAGGTTATGGCTACACCTTC.

This chain uses TRBV13 with TRBJ2-1, with 11 positions matching TRBD2. Germline loops: CDR1 PRHDT, CDR2 FYEKMQ (reference sequence). This CDR3 has 15 amino acids. V shed 1 base, J shed 5 bases, and the junction held 1 base outside the gene matches. The CDR3 here is CASSLELAGDNEQFF. CDR3 DNA: TGTGCCAGCAGCTTAGAACTAGCGGGGGACAATGAGCAGTTCTTC.

This rearrangement joins TRBV11-2 to TRBJ2-5, with 12 bases fitting TRBD2. The ends lost 5 bases at V and 2 bases at J; junction bases unmatched: 6. The CDR3 contains 16 residues. Germline values: CDR1 SGHAT, CDR2 FQNNGV. The CDR3 bases are TGTGCCAGCAGCCCCGGACTAGCGGGACTACAAGAGACCCAGTACTTC. This sequence encodes CASSPGLAGLQETQYF.

The rearrangement uses TRBV2 and TRBJ2-7, with D uncertain. V was cut by 2 bases and J by 3 bases, with 11 bases left in between. The CDR3 loop spans 14 amino acids. Germline values: CDR1 SNHLY, CDR2 FYNNEI. CDR3 loop: CASSESEVLYEQYF. The CDR3 DNA reads as TGTGCCAGCAGTGAATCCGAAGTCCTCTACGAGCAGTACTTC.

The chain couples TRBV5-1 to TRBJ2-5; D is uncertain. The closer fit of TRBJ2-7 to the DNA end suggests the J call may be wrong. This CDR3 spans 11 amino acids. The V gene's germline CDR1 is SGHRS and CDR2 YFSETQ. DNA of the CDR3: TGCGCCAGCAGCTTGGGCGCCGAGCAGTACTTC. It is translated as CASSLGAEQYF.

The CDR3 sequence is CASSILGQGGTEAFF. DNA for the CDR3: TGTGCCAGTAGTATTTTGGGACAGGGAGGGACTGAAGCTTTCTTT. V gene TRBV19 combines with J gene TRBJ1-1, with 9 bases fitting TRBD1. The CDR3 has 15 residues. The germline V gene encodes CDR1 LNHDA and CDR2 SQIVND (reference sequence). After removal of 3 bases from V and 5 bases from J, the junction contained 7 bases not matched to a gene. Complete variable domain (other parts from reference TRBV19 and TRBJ1-1): DGGITQSPKYLFRKEGQNVTLSCEQNLNHDAMYWYRQDPGQGLRLIYYSQIVNDFQKGDIAEGYSVSREKKESFPLTVTSAQKNPTAFYLCASSILGQGGTEAFFGQGTRLTVV.

The chain carries TRBV21-1 and TRBJ1-3. TRBV21-1 is a listed pseudogene. This CDR3 has 14 amino acids. CDR3: CASSLNPDGNTIYF. Written as DNA, the CDR3 is TGTGCCAGCAGCCTCAACCCCGATGGAAACACCATATATTTT.

This clone was detected only once. This CDR3 reads CASSARDYNEQYF. In DNA, the CDR3 is TGTGCCAGCAGCGCCCGGGACTATAACGAGCAGTACTTC. This rearrangement joins TRBV7-8 to TRBJ2-7, with 7 bases aligning to TRBD2. This CDR3 contains 13 residues. V was pared by 5 bases and J by 5 bases, with 6 bases of the junction left unmatched. Germline values: CDR1 SGHVS, CDR2 FQNEAQ.

This chain joins TRBV29-1 and TRBJ2-7; 14 bases agree with TRBD2. Losses at the gene ends were 6 bases for V and 5 bases for J; bases not matched to a gene: 15. This CDR3 contains 17 residues. Germline CDR1 is SQVTM and CDR2 is ANQGSEA. The CDR3 nucleotides read TGCAGCGTACGACACCCGGGACTAGCGGGAGTCTACGACGAGCAGTACTTC. It translates to CSVRHPGLAGVYDEQYF.

This clone was counted once. The V and J genes are TRBV28 and TRBJ2-7, with D uncertain. V was clipped by 7 bases and J by 4 bases, with 17 bases between them. There are 14 residues in the CDR3. CDR1 is MDHEN, CDR2 SYDVKM, per germline. The CDR3 protein is CASKVGAGWYEQYF. DNA of the CDR3: TGTGCCAGCAAGGTGGGCGCCGGTTGGTACGAGCAGTACTTC.

The rearrangement links TRBV7-6 to TRBJ2-7; TRBD2 matches at 12 bases. J was trimmed by 10 bases and V by 0 bases; bases with no gene match: 4. This CDR3 region has 14 residues. Per germline, CDR1 SGHVS and CDR2 FNYEAQ. The CDR3, as DNA: TGTGCCAGCAGCTTAGCACTAGCGGGAGGATCCCAGTACTTC. This sequence encodes CASSLALAGGSQYF.

The count of this clone is one. The chain carries TRBV6-5 and TRBJ1-3; unclear D gene. V lost 5 bases to trimming and J lost 9 bases, with 20 bases between them. The germline CDR1 and CDR2 sequences are MNHEY and SVGAGI. This CDR3 is built from 15 residues. The CDR3 DNA is TGTGCCAGCAGTCCCTCGCAGCCCTTCCCCAGCACCATATATTTT. Protein product: CASSPSQPFPSTIYF.

The chain recombines TRBV7-9 with TRBJ1-1; D uncertain. V gave up 5 bases and J gave up 2 bases, with 9 bases separating them. Germline V gives CDR1 SEHNR, CDR2 FQNEAQ (reference sequence). This CDR3 is built from 13 residues. This CDR3 reads CASSPSANTEAFF. In DNA form, the CDR3 reads TGTGCCAGCAGCCCCAGTGCAAACACTGAAGCTTTCTTT.

V gene TRBV2 combines with J gene TRBJ2-3; the match to TRBD1 covers 8 bases. CDR1 is SNHLY and CDR2 is FYNNEI in the germline V gene. Trimming removed 5 bases from V and 6 bases from J; junction bases left unmatched: 10. The CDR3 contains 15 residues. The CDR3 loop is CASSPQGAPSDTQYF. The CDR3 DNA reads TGTGCCAGCAGTCCTCAGGGGGCTCCCTCCGATACGCAGTATTTT.

V and J are TRBV7-8 and TRBJ1-1; possibly TRBD1 for D (5 bases). V shed 2 bases and J shed 1 base, with 17 bases lying between them. The germline V gene has CDR1 SGHVS and CDR2 FQNEAQ. This CDR3 comprises 17 residues. The CDR3 coding sequence is TGTGCCAGCAGCTTACACAGACCCGGGGCCTCGAACACTGAAGCTTTCTTT. Translating it yields CASSLHRPGASNTEAFF.

V and J are TRBV7-2 and TRBJ1-5; a possible D gene is TRBD1 (5 bases). The length of the CDR3 is 14 residues. Germline CDR1 reads SGHTA; CDR2 reads FQGNSA. Trimming removed 4 bases from V and 4 bases from J, with 11 bases in between. The CDR3: CASSYGTGNQPQHF. For the CDR3, the DNA is TGTGCCAGCAGCTACGGGACGGGAAATCAGCCCCAGCATTTT.

The V and J genes are TRBV11-2 and TRBJ1-3; perhaps TRBD1 as D (5 bases). This CDR3 is 12 amino acids long. Germline V CDR1 and CDR2: SGHAT, FQNNGV. Here the CDR3 reads CAEGDSGNTIYF. The CDR3 DNA reads as TGTGCTGAAGGGGACTCTGGAAACACCATATATTTT. Full variable domain (rest looked up from reference TRBV11-2 and TRBJ1-3): EAGVAQSPRYKIIEKRQSVAFWCNPISGHATLYWYQQILGQGPKLLIQFQNNGVVDDSQLPKDRFSAERLKGVDSTLKIQPAKLEDSAVYLCAEGDSGNTIYFGEGSWLTVV.